This T cell receptor (beta chain) comes out of a study of T cell responses to AZD1222 COVID-19 vaccine. Study overall: Analyses pooled second doses at about 4 or about 12 weeks. Study-level findings and limits: The breadth and depth of Spike-specific TCRs increased once two AZD1222 doses had been given.

As for this clone: Its matching antigen is unknown.

Clones were read by immunoSEQ multiplex PCR, and TCRdb kept only the in-frame ones, dropping some. The sample consists of about 100,000 clones, about nine tenths of them appearing once. Between the trimmed V and J ends, which lost 4 bases and 0 bases, there was a span of 10 bases. This CDR3 contains 15 residues. Germline-derived CDR1 and CDR2 are MNHEY and SVGAGI. The chain combines TRBV6-5 with TRBJ1-5; D not certain. The TCR was taken from an adult in good health. Here the sequenced sample was peripheral blood, taken on day 0 of AZD1222 vaccination. CDR3 nucleotide sequence: TGTGCCAGCAGTTCGACGGACTATAGCAATCAGCCCCAGCATTTT. As protein: CASSSTDYSNQPQHF.